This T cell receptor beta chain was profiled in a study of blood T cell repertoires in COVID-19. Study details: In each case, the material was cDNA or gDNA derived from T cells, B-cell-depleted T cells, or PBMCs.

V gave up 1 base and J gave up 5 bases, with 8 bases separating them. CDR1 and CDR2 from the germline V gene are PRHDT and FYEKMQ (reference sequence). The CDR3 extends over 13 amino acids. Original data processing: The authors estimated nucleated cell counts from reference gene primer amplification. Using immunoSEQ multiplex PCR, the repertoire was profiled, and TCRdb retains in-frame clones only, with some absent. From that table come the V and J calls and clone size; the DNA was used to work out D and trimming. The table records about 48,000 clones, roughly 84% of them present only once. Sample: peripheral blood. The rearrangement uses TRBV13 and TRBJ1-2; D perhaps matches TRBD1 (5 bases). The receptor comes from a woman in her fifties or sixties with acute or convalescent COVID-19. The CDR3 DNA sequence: TGTGCCAGCAGCTTAGCCGGGACTTATGGCTACACCTTC. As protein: CASSLAGTYGYTF. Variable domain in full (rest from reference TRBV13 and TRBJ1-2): AAGVIQSPRHLIKEKRETATLKCYPIPRHDTVYWYQQGPGQDPQFLISFYEKMQSDKGSIPDRFSAQQFSDYHSELNMSSLELGDSALYFCASSLAGTYGYTFGSGTRLTVV.